This T cell receptor (beta chain) was captured by sequencing in a study of tumor-infiltrating lymphocytes in primary liver carcinoma. Germline DNA was also extracted, and blood RNA derived from unsorted whole blood. V shed 2 bases and J 5 bases; nucleotides not matched to a gene: 8. The CDR3 loop spans 15 amino acids. Germline CDR1 SGHDN, CDR2 FVKESK. The researchers produced TCR beta cDNA from approximately 0.45 ug total RNA with a constant-region primer. Investigators got TCR beta libraries out of three nested multiplex PCR rounds, done with slightly modified ARM-PCR. Running 10 cycles apiece, the first two PCR rounds relied on TRBV1-TRBV30 forward primers together with a C-beta reverse primer. MiXCR, applied by TCRdb to the multiplex PCR reads, yields one record per CDR3 protein. The table records under 200,000 distinct CDR3 sequences, about 65% of them present only once.

This sequence was found in a woman in her sixties or seventies with primary liver carcinoma and hepatitis B virus infection. The V call is TRBV14, the J call TRBJ2-5; 7 bases match TRBD1. Sample: peripheral blood. CDR3 in amino acids: CASSQQGGIIETQYF. The CDR3 DNA reads TGTGCCAGCAGCCAACAAGGGGGCATCATCGAGACCCAGTACTTC.